The 2 T cell receptor beta chains below all came from one sample that was sequenced in a study of spatial heterogeneity in lung cancer. Time point specified: sample taken at primary tumor resection. These TCRs are of unknown antigen specificity. General observations from the study: Expanded intratumoral alpha and beta TCR counts tracked tumor mutation counts.

MiXCR, applied by TCRdb to the 5' RACE reads, yields one record per CDR3 protein. The sample carries around 13,000 distinct CDR3 sequences, over 6.5% recorded once. The sample in question was lung tumor tissue, obtained at surgery. Receptors originate from a female donor with early-stage non-small cell lung cancer.

By proportion, this clonotype is medium-sized. The chain couples TRBV7-2 to TRBJ2-2; the match to TRBD2 covers 8 bases. Germline V gene sequence: CDR1 SGHTA, CDR2 FQGNSA. This CDR3 has 16 amino acids. J lost 5 bases, V lost 1 base, and 6 bases had no gene match. The CDR3 spells CASSLESGSVTGELFF. CDR3 DNA: TGTGCCAGCAGCTTAGAAAGCGGGAGCGTTACCGGGGAGCTGTTTTTT.

There are many counts of this clonotype. CDR3 DNA sequence: TGTGCCAGCAGTCCGGACAGGCCAGGTTTGGATCGGTACTTC. This translates into CASSPDRPGLDRYF. This rearrangement joins TRBV27 to TRBJ2-7; 7 positions match TRBD1. CDR1 MNHEY and CDR2 SMNVEV come from the germline V gene (reference sequence). This CDR3 spans 14 amino acids. The ends lost 5 bases at V and 12 bases at J; junction bases unmatched: 16.